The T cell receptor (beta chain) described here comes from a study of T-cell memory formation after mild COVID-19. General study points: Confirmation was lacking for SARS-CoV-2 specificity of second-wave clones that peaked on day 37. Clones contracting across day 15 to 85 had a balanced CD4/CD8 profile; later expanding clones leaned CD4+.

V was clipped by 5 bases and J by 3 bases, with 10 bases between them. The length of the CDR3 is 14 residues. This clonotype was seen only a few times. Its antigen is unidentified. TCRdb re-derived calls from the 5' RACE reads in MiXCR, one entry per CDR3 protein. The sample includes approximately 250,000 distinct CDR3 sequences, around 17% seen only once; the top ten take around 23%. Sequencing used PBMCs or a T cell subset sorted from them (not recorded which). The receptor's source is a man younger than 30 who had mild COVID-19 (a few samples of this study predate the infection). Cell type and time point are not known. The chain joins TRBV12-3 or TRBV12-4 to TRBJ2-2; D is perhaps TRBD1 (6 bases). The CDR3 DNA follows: TGTGCCAGCAGTCAGGGGTGGGACACCGGGGAGCTGTTTTTT. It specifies CASSQGWDTGELFF.